Below, 27 T cell receptor beta chains from the same sample are listed, as sequenced in a study of identical twins (TCRdb year 2016). Receptor libraries were prepared by 5' RACE. The run used an Illumina HiSeq 2000. Through fastp at Q25 and MiXCR, TCRdb rebuilt clones from the public reads, retaining in-frame beta chains. Rows with a matching CDR3 protein are joined into one entry that keeps the most common DNA and genes. For this sample the table gives 450,000 or so distinct CDR3 sequences, of which approximately 14% were detected only once. The ten largest account for about 0.52% of the sample. These records were also assigned to another study, of yellow fever vaccine responses in identical twins.

The sample consisted of CD4+ T cells sorted from blood. These TCRs come from a woman aged 18-29 years in good health.

The chain is built from TRBV4-1 and TRBJ2-7, with no clear D. The germline gives CDR1 MGHRA, CDR2 YSYEKL. The CDR3 sequence is 13 residues long. Trimming removed 1 base from V and 4 bases from J, with 8 bases in between. The CDR3 DNA is TGCGCCAGCAGCCAAGGCCCGCTATACGAGCAGTACTTC. It specifies CASSQGPLYEQYF.

The V gene is TRBV25-1, the J gene TRBJ2-1; 11 positions match TRBD2. Trimming cost V 1 base and J 3 bases; bases outside gene matches: 5. Germline lookup yields CDR1 MGHDK and CDR2 SYGVNS. The CDR3 runs 17 residues. The CDR3 is CASSELTTSGDYNEQFF. The CDR3 nucleotides read TGTGCCAGCAGTGAATTAACGACTAGCGGGGACTACAATGAGCAGTTCTTC.

This clonotype was recorded a few times. The chain employs TRBV9 and TRBJ2-5; D is ambiguous. This CDR3 is built from 15 residues. V was pared by 0 bases and J by 4 bases, with 13 bases between. Germline CDR1 is SGDLS and CDR2 is YYNGEE. The CDR3 loop is CASSVEERSGETQYF. CDR3 bases: TGTGCCAGCAGCGTAGAAGAGCGTTCGGGAGAGACCCAGTACTTC.

This clonotype was picked up a small number of times. The V gene is TRBV10-3, the J gene TRBJ2-1; 12 bases fit TRBD2. Looked up from germline, CDR1 is ENHRY and CDR2 is SYGVKD. Trimming removed 7 bases from V and 0 bases from J; junction bases left unmatched: 4. The CDR3 spans 16 residues. CDR3 DNA: TGTGCCATCAAAAAGACTAGCGGGAGCTCCTACAATGAGCAGTTCTTC. It is translated as CAIKKTSGSSYNEQFF.

The genes are TRBV5-1 and TRBJ2-3, with TRBD2 matching over 11 bases. V shed 7 bases and J 13 bases; nucleotides not matched to a gene: 14. The CDR3 has 14 residues. CDR1 and CDR2 (germline): SGHRS, YFSETQ. The CDR3 loop reads CASQTSGGPSAKYF. For the CDR3, the DNA is TGCGCCAGCCAAACTAGCGGGGGACCCTCCGCGAAGTATTTT.

This chain joins TRBV13 and TRBJ2-3; 7 nucleotides match TRBD2. Trimming took 5 bases from V and 7 from J; bases not matched to a gene: 9. The CDR3 length is 14 residues. Germline CDR1 reads PRHDT; CDR2 reads FYEKMQ (reference sequence). The CDR3 spells CASSKTSSFYTQYF. Here the CDR3 DNA reads TGTGCCAGCAGCAAGACTAGCAGCTTCTATACGCAGTATTTT.

In its sample, this clonotype was seen a few times. V and J are TRBV28 and TRBJ1-5, with D unclear. The CDR3 covers 12 residues. V shed 8 bases and J shed 2 bases, with 7 bases lying between them. Germline V CDR1 and CDR2: MDHEN, SYDVKM. CDR3 region: CASLVGNQPQHF. The CDR3 nucleotides are TGTGCCAGCTTAGTCGGCAATCAGCCCCAGCATTTT. Drawing the rest from reference TRBV28 and TRBJ1-5, the complete variable domain is DVKVTQSSRYLVKRTGEKVFLECVQDMDHENMFWYRQDPGLGLRLIYFSYDVKMKEKGDIPEGYSVSREKKERFSLILESASTNQTSMYLCASLVGNQPQHFGDGTRLSIL.

The sample holds many counts of this clonotype. The chain joins TRBV7-2 to TRBJ2-3; D remains ambiguous. The germline CDR1 and CDR2 sequences are SGHTA and FQGNSA. The CDR3 consists of 14 residues. The germline V and J ends were trimmed by 5 bases and 0 bases, with 9 bases remaining between them. In DNA, the CDR3 is TGTGCCAGCAGCGCTCTTAGTAGCACAGATACGCAGTATTTT. Translating gives CASSALSSTDTQYF.

The V and J genes are TRBV6-1 and TRBJ2-3; 10 bases are a match to TRBD2. Per the germline V gene, CDR1 is MNHNS and CDR2 is SASEGT. The CDR3 runs to 13 residues. Trimming took 10 bases from V and 6 from J; bases not matched to a gene: 7. The CDR3 DNA is TGTGCCATAGCGGGGGGTGGCAGGGATACGCAGTATTTT. Translated: CAIAGGGRDTQYF.

This rearrangement joins TRBV5-6 to TRBJ2-5; TRBD1 aligns across 10 bases. The J segment lost 5 bases and the V segment lost 4 bases, leaving 8 bases of the junction unmatched. Germline-derived CDR1 and CDR2 are SGHDT and YYEEEE. The CDR3 spans 15 residues. The CDR3 nucleotides are TGTGCCAGCAGCCCAGGGGACAGGGGACGGGAGACCCAGTACTTC. It is translated as CASSPGDRGRETQYF.

This chain uses TRBV20-1 with TRBJ2-1; 11 nucleotides agree with TRBD2. This CDR3 has 18 amino acids. The V gene's germline CDR1 is DFQATT and CDR2 SNEGSKA (reference sequence). V lost 3 bases to trimming and J lost 0 bases; unmatched junction nucleotides: 10. The CDR3 DNA is TGCAGTGCTAGCAGACTAGCGGGGACGGGGGGCTCCTACAATGAGCAGTTCTTC. This gives the protein CSASRLAGTGGSYNEQFF.

V is TRBV3-1 and J is TRBJ2-6; D gene ambiguous. Germline assignment: CDR1 LGHDT and CDR2 YNNKEL (reference sequence). The V end was cut by 4 bases, the J end by 0 bases, with 7 bases between. This CDR3 comprises 15 residues. CDR3 protein: CASSPHTSGANVLTF. The CDR3 DNA sequence: TGTGCCAGCAGCCCCCACACCTCTGGGGCCAACGTCCTGACTTTC.

This clonotype was picked up many times. The gene calls are TRBV24-1 and TRBJ2-5; no clear D gene. Trimming took 0 bases from V and 0 from J, leaving 7 bases between them. Per the germline V gene, CDR1 is KGHDR and CDR2 is SFDVKD. This CDR3 region has 15 residues. Here the CDR3 reads CATSDLLGNQETQYF. The DNA of the CDR3 is TGTGCCACCAGTGATTTGTTGGGGAACCAAGAGACCCAGTACTTC.

The V and J genes are TRBV29-1 and TRBJ2-7; 7 bases map to TRBD1. The germline gives CDR1 SQVTM, CDR2 ANQGSEA. V lost 6 bases and J lost 5; bases outside the gene matches: 10. This CDR3 is built from 13 residues. The CDR3 DNA reads TGCAGCGTGCCGGGACAGTTGGCTCACGAGCAGTACTTC. Protein product: CSVPGQLAHEQYF.

The V and J genes are TRBV20-1 and TRBJ2-7; D may be TRBD1 or TRBD2 (5 bases each). Germline-derived CDR1 and CDR2 are DFQATT and SNEGSKA (reference sequence). The CDR3 runs to 13 residues. Trimming left V 0 bases short and J 6 bases short, with 12 bases between. The CDR3 bases are TGCAGTGCTAGAGATAGGCCGGGGCGCGAGCAGTACTTC. As protein: CSARDRPGREQYF.

The gene calls are TRBV7-9 and TRBJ2-2, with D possibly matching TRBD2 (6 bases). The CDR3 is made up of 14 amino acids. CDR1 and CDR2 (germline): SEHNR, FQNEAQ (reference sequence). Trimming took off 7 bases at V and 3 bases at J, with 12 bases between the two ends. CDR3 nucleotides: TGTGCCAGCACCAATTGGGGGGACACCGGGGAGCTGTTTTTT. Translating gives CASTNWGDTGELFF.

DNA for the CDR3: TGTGCCAGCAGTGCGGACAGGGTTCTCTATGAGCAGTTCTTC. This gives the protein CASSADRVLYEQFF. V is TRBV2 and J is TRBJ2-1, with 8 bases fitting TRBD1. The ends lost 4 bases at V and 8 bases at J; junction bases unmatched: 7. CDR1 and CDR2 from the germline V gene are SNHLY and FYNNEI. This CDR3 region has 14 residues.

The V call is TRBV12-3 or TRBV12-4, the J call TRBJ2-1; possibly TRBD2 for D (5 bases). V was pared by 4 bases and J by 0 bases, with 19 bases between. The CDR3 extends over 18 amino acids. CDR3 sequence reads: CASSSSSGGESSYNEQFF. In nucleotides, the CDR3 is TGTGCCAGCAGTTCCTCAAGCGGAGGCGAGAGCTCCTACAATGAGCAGTTCTTC.

The chain carries TRBV3-1 and TRBJ2-2, with a weak D call TRBD2 (5 bases). This CDR3 contains 14 residues. The germline V and J ends were trimmed by 5 bases and 8 bases, with 15 bases remaining between them. In germline, CDR1 is LGHDT, CDR2 YNNKEL (reference sequence). This chain's CDR3 is CASSFGLLAGELFF. Here the CDR3 DNA reads TGTGCCAGCAGCTTCGGACTCTTGGCGGGGGAGCTGTTTTTT.

This chain uses TRBV11-1 with TRBJ2-2; D is unresolved. The CDR3 is 14 residues long. V was trimmed by 1 base and J by 3 bases, leaving 6 bases between them. Germline CDR1 is SGHAT and CDR2 is FQDESV (reference sequence). This chain's CDR3 is CASSLVQYTGELFF. DNA of the CDR3: TGTGCCAGCAGCTTAGTACAGTACACCGGGGAGCTGTTTTTT.

This clonotype was detected a few times. V and J are TRBV6-2 or TRBV6-3 and TRBJ2-7, with 10 nucleotides matching TRBD1. Germline loops: CDR1 MNHEY, CDR2 SVGEGT. V gave up 4 bases and J gave up 3 bases; unmatched junction bases: 6. The CDR3 extends over 15 amino acids. The CDR3 protein is CASSSVGQGVYEQYF. The CDR3 bases are TGTGCCAGCAGTTCTGTAGGACAGGGGGTCTACGAGCAGTACTTC.

This clonotype has only a few counts. V is TRBV20-1 and J is TRBJ2-2, with 16 bases identical to TRBD2. There are 20 residues in the CDR3. J lost 2 bases, V lost 0 bases, and 9 bases had no gene match. The germline gives CDR1 DFQATT, CDR2 SNEGSKA (reference sequence). The chain's CDR3 is CSARENPGLAGGLNTGELFF. The DNA of the CDR3 is TGCAGTGCTAGAGAAAACCCGGGACTAGCGGGGGGGCTTAACACCGGGGAGCTGTTTTTT.

This clonotype was seen a few times. The chain employs TRBV24-1 and TRBJ2-5; 7 positions match TRBD2. The germline CDR1 and CDR2 sequences are KGHDR and SFDVKD. J lost 4 bases, V lost 3 bases, and 10 bases had no gene match. This CDR3 spans 16 amino acids. CDR3 loop: CATSDREAGSIETQYF. The CDR3, as DNA: TGTGCCACCAGTGATCGGGAAGCGGGAAGTATAGAGACCCAGTACTTC.

V is TRBV7-3 and J is TRBJ2-6; TRBD1 might be the D (5 bases). Deletions cut 5 bases from V and 5 bases from J, with 13 bases between. Per the germline V gene, CDR1 is SGHTA and CDR2 is FQGTGA. The CDR3 consists of 15 residues. The CDR3 nucleotides read TGTGCCAGCAGCCCAGCTGGGGCTAGGGCCAACGTCCTGACTTTC. It encodes CASSPAGARANVLTF.

The rearrangement joins TRBV20-1 to TRBJ2-7, with 9 bases matching TRBD2. V was pared by 3 bases and J by 3 bases, with 9 bases of the junction left unmatched. The CDR3 covers 15 residues. CDR1 and CDR2 (germline): DFQATT, SNEGSKA (reference sequence). The CDR3 spells CSASPRLAVSYEQYF. CDR3 nucleotide sequence: TGCAGTGCTAGCCCCCGACTAGCGGTGAGCTACGAGCAGTACTTC.

In the case of this clonotype: With a much larger clone just one base away, this may be a read error. The V call is TRBV15, the J call TRBJ2-3; no firm D call. This CDR3 contains 11 residues. From germline, CDR1 is LNHNV and CDR2 YYDKDF (reference sequence). Trimming pared 5 bases from V and 1 base from J, leaving 1 base between. As DNA, the CDR3 is TGTGCCACCAGCGGCACAGATACGCAGTATTTT. Translating gives CATSGTDTQYF.

A few counts support this clonotype. CDR3 loop: CSAAIAGKHNEQFF. As DNA, the CDR3 is TGCAGTGCTGCCATAGCGGGGAAACACAATGAGCAGTTCTTC. The genes are TRBV20-1 and TRBJ2-1; TRBD2 matches at 8 bases. V trimming: 5 bases; J trimming: 5 bases; junction bases outside the gene matches: 8. The CDR3 has 14 amino acids. Per the germline V gene, CDR1 is DFQATT and CDR2 is SNEGSKA (reference sequence).